This section outlines one T cell receptor beta chain sequence together with its context. What it binds is not known. The data originate from a study of blood T cells in healthy people across ages. Study conclusions and caveats: Per million T cells, the diversity of TCR beta decreased roughly linearly as age advanced. No one knew whether donors had CMV, which possibly confounded expanded clonotype changes.

CDR1 MNHNY and CDR2 SVGAGI come from the germline V gene (reference sequence). Trimming took 4 bases from V and 7 from J, leaving 20 bases between them. The CDR3 has 15 residues. Next came a second PCR, run for about 6 to 12 cycles, which used a sample-barcoded 5' primer along with a J-beta primer mix. TCRdb fed the 5' RACE reads into MiXCR, producing one record per CDR3 protein. This table holds roughly 2 million distinct CDR3 sequences, around 48% found once. The source material was blood. This TCR derives from a middle-aged woman in good health. The genes are TRBV6-6 and TRBJ2-7; possibly TRBD1 or TRBD2 for D (5 bases each). The CDR3 coding sequence is TGTGCCAGCAGTTTCCCGGGGCTACCTTACAATGAGCAGTACTTC. Translating gives CASSFPGLPYNEQYF.